These T cell receptor beta chains were read from a single sample in a study of CD8+ T cells in alopecia areata. Repertoires were generated with immunoSEQ multiplex PCR, while TCRdb's copy carries only in-frame clones and drops some. The table records approximately 210,000 clones, 55% to 70% of them present only once. This material consisted of CD4+ T cells sorted from blood, taken at week 4, from a patient treated with tofacitinib. The receptor source for this set is a human donor with alopecia areata. Both conserved end residues are part of each CDR3. Each record gives: clone size, J gene, V gene, D gene, CDR3 protein, CDR3 DNA. D genes are given only for firm matches. The size field is filled for only some rows; it gives once, few, many or a size class.

size: -
J: TRBJ1-2
V: TRBV5-6
D: TRBD1
CDR3: CASSTLRTGANGYTF
DNA: TGTGCCAGCAGCACTCTACGGACAGGGGCCAATGGCTACACCTTC

size: -
J: TRBJ2-4
V: TRBV29-1
D: -
CDR3: CSAHLDAANIQYF
DNA: TGCAGCGCCCACCTCGATGCGGCGAACATTCAGTACTTC

size: once
J: TRBJ1-2
V: TRBV29-1
D: -
CDR3: CSVEDTSGRVEYGYTF
DNA: TGCAGCGTTGAAGATACCTCGGGGAGGGTAGAGTATGGCTACACCTTC

size: -
J: TRBJ2-4
V: TRBV30
D: -
CDR3: CAWSQGAKNIQYF
DNA: TGTGCCTGGAGTCAGGGAGCCAAAAACATTCAGTACTTC

size: once
J: TRBJ2-5
V: TRBV5-6
D: TRBD1
CDR3: CASSPTGAETQYF
DNA: TGTGCCAGCAGCCCGACAGGGGCAGAGACCCAGTACTTC

size: -
J: TRBJ1-5
V: TRBV6-6
D: -
CDR3: CASTGTGNQPQHF
DNA: TGTGCCAGCACGGGCACGGGCAATCAGCCCCAGCATTTT

size: -
J: TRBJ1-1
V: TRBV6-5
D: -
CDR3: CASSSPSNTEAFF
DNA: TGTGCCAGCAGCTCGCCATCGAACACTGAAGCTTTCTTT

size: -
J: TRBJ1-1
V: TRBV30
D: TRBD1
CDR3: CAWSFTGGFTEAFF
DNA: TGTGCCTGGAGTTTTACAGGGGGCTTTACTGAAGCTTTCTTT

size: -
J: TRBJ2-5
V: TRBV2
D: -
CDR3: CACQGQETQYF
DNA: TGTGCCTGTCAGGGACAAGAGACCCAGTACTTC

size: -
J: TRBJ2-7
V: TRBV5-1
D: TRBD2
CDR3: CASSFLSGGTSYEQYF
DNA: TGCGCCAGCAGCTTCCTTAGCGGGGGGACCTCCTACGAGCAGTACTTC

size: -
J: TRBJ1-4
V: TRBV7-9
D: TRBD1
CDR3: CASSPGGSANEKLFF
DNA: TGTGCCAGCAGCCCAGGGGGGTCGGCTAATGAAAAACTGTTTTTT

size: -
J: TRBJ1-2
V: TRBV4-3
D: TRBD1
CDR3: CASSFTNRGLHGYTF
DNA: TGCGCCAGCAGCTTCACTAACAGGGGGTTGCATGGCTACACCTTC

size: -
J: TRBJ1-1
V: TRBV29-1
D: -
CDR3: CSVDKGMNTEAFF
DNA: TGCAGCGTTGATAAGGGGATGAACACTGAAGCTTTCTTT

size: few
J: TRBJ1-2
V: TRBV2
D: TRBD1
CDR3: CASSVRTGANYGYTF
DNA: TGTGCCAGCAGCGTCCGGACAGGGGCCAACTATGGCTACACCTTC

size: few
J: TRBJ2-7
V: TRBV4-3
D: TRBD1
CDR3: CASSQAYRGLYEQYF
DNA: TGCGCCAGCAGCCAAGCTTACAGGGGGCTCTACGAGCAGTACTTC

size: -
J: TRBJ2-7
V: TRBV7-2
D: TRBD2
CDR3: CASSPTRTSGPFALF
DNA: TGTGCCAGCAGCCCTACAAGGACTAGCGGACCCTTCGCCCTCTTC

size: -
J: TRBJ2-6
V: TRBV18
D: -
CDR3: CASSPLDRANVLTF
DNA: TGTGCCAGCTCACCACTGGACAGGGCCAACGTCCTGACTTTC